This T cell receptor beta chain was identified during a study of cytomegalovirus exposure and HLA in healthy donors. About the research overall: Later, an analysis reported that the 120 or so validation repertoires had used the same platform as the approximately 670 first-cohort repertoires.

The study's findings and limits: Subsequent analysis revealed that first-cohort TCR clusters tended to co-occur in the approximately 120 validation repertoires. The majority of TCR sequences were rare, yet some public TCRs appeared in many donors. Cytomegalovirus-associated TCR beta chains were listed, numbering over 150.

This clone was picked up one time. Its antigen is undetermined. Germline loops: CDR1 LNHDA, CDR2 SQIVND (reference sequence). The CDR3 totals 14 residues. With 5 bases removed from V and 6 bases from J, the gap between germline ends came to 17 bases. Produced via immunoSEQ multiplex PCR; TCRdb's table is partial and in-frame only. The table has roughly 150,000 clones, roughly 90% seen once. This sequence was found in a woman in her twenties or thirties in good health and CMV-seronegative. Sequencing used PBMCs. V and J are TRBV19 and TRBJ2-7, with D perhaps matching TRBD2 (6 bases). The CDR3 protein is CASSRRRDRGEQYF. CDR3 DNA sequence: TGTGCCAGTAGTCGGCGGAGGGACCGGGGCGAGCAGTACTTC.